Each of the 24 T cell receptor beta chains below was sequenced from the same sample in a study of blood T cell repertoires in COVID-19. Produced via immunoSEQ multiplex PCR; TCRdb's table is partial and in-frame only. Of a few hundred thousand clones listed, approximately 84% were seen once; the top ten hold 8% to 9.5%. What was sequenced was peripheral blood. The receptors were sampled from a human donor in a cohort sampled during active COVID-19.

This clone was detected a few times. As DNA, the CDR3 is TGTGCCAGCAGTTTGGGCACAGAGACCCAGTACTTC. This translates into CASSLGTETQYF. The chain couples TRBV12-3 or TRBV12-4 to TRBJ2-5, with D hard to call. V lost 3 bases to trimming and J lost 4 bases, with 6 bases between them. This CDR3 contains 12 residues.

This clone occurred once. At the DNA level, this CDR3 is encoded by other sequences in the same sample as well. The CDR3 loop is CASSPRQGKETQYF. Here the CDR3 DNA reads TGTGCCAGCTCACCAAGGCAGGGAAAAGAGACCCAGTACTTC. The chain couples TRBV18 to TRBJ2-5; D is possibly TRBD1 (5 bases). CDR3 size: 14 residues. Trimming cost V 2 bases and J 3 bases, with 10 bases left between them. Germline V gene lookup returns CDR1 KGHSH and CDR2 LQKENI.

V usage is TRBV10-3 and J usage is TRBJ2-7; D is possibly TRBD2 (5 bases). This CDR3 is 14 amino acids long. CDR1 ENHRY and CDR2 SYGVKD come from the germline V gene. The V gene lost 10 bases and the J gene lost 0 bases, with 16 bases spanning the gap. Written as DNA, the CDR3 is TGTGCCACTCAGGCCAGCGGTAGCTCCTACGAGCAGTACTTC. Translating gives CATQASGSSYEQYF.

V and J are TRBV7-3 and TRBJ1-2; possible D gene TRBD1, 6 bases. CDR3 length: 13 amino acids. V was trimmed by 2 bases and J by 8 bases, leaving 12 bases between them. Germline assignment: CDR1 SGHTA and CDR2 FQGTGA. The CDR3 sequence: CASSLDAGEGYTF. DNA for the CDR3: TGTGCCAGCAGCTTAGATGCAGGGGAAGGCTACACCTTC.

This sequence joins TRBV19 and TRBJ1-2; the D gene is possibly TRBD1 (6 bases). The ends were cut back, 6 bases at V and 4 bases at J, with 15 bases in the middle. CDR1 is LNHDA and CDR2 is SQIVND in the germline V gene (reference sequence). This CDR3 region has 14 residues. CDR3 nucleotide sequence: TGTGCCAGTAGGGACGGGGGGGGCCTCTATGGCTACACCTTC. This encodes CASRDGGGLYGYTF.

V usage is TRBV2 and J usage is TRBJ2-7, with 8 bases aligning to TRBD2. Losses at the gene ends were 10 bases for V and 0 bases for J; bases not matched to a gene: 11. CDR1 and CDR2 (germline): SNHLY, FYNNEI. The CDR3 has 15 amino acids. The CDR3 sequence: CATTLGLADSYEQYF. The DNA for the CDR3 is TGTGCCACCACCCTCGGACTAGCCGACTCCTACGAGCAGTACTTC. Full variable domain (remainder filled in from reference TRBV2 and TRBJ2-7): EPEVTQTPSHQVTQMGQEVILRCVPISNHLYFYWYRQILGQKVEFLVSFYNNEISEKSEIFDDQFSVERPDGSNFTLKIRSTKLEDSAMYFCATTLGLADSYEQYFGPGTRLTVT.

The rearrangement joins TRBV5-1 to TRBJ2-6, with D possibly being TRBD1 (5 bases). Germline V gene sequence: CDR1 SGHRS, CDR2 YFSETQ. V lost 3 bases and J lost 4, with 20 bases in between. The CDR3 contains 18 residues. CDR3 bases: TGCGCCAGCAGCTCAATTACAGGTTTAGGATCCGGGGCCAACGTCCTGACTTTC. The encoded protein is CASSSITGLGSGANVLTF. Based on the CDR3 plus reference TRBV5-1 and TRBJ2-6, the full variable domain is KAGVTQTPRYLIKTRGQQVTLSCSPISGHRSVSWYQQTPGQGLQFLFEYFSETQRNKGNFPGRFSGRQFSNSRSEMNVSTLELGDSALYLCASSSITGLGSGANVLTFGAGSRLTVL.

J is TRBJ2-2 and V is TRBV5-1, with D unclear. CDR3 length: 16 amino acids. V lost 4 bases, J lost 0 bases, and 13 bases lay in between. The germline V gene has CDR1 SGHRS and CDR2 YFSETQ. The CDR3 loop is CASSPLNRPNTGELFF. In DNA form, the CDR3 reads TGCGCCAGCAGCCCTCTTAACAGACCGAACACCGGGGAGCTGTTTTTT.

The chain employs TRBV13 and TRBJ2-2; D ambiguous. In germline, CDR1 is PRHDT, CDR2 FYEKMQ (reference sequence). There are 19 residues in the CDR3. V lost 5 bases, J lost 5 bases, and 27 bases lay in between. The CDR3 DNA is TGTGCCAGCAGCCCCAAAATCCCCTCTCTGCGGTGGTTGACCGGGGAGCTGTTTTTT. Its protein product is CASSPKIPSLRWLTGELFF.

The gene calls are TRBV7-2 and TRBJ2-1; 15 nucleotides line up with TRBD2. Germline V gene lookup returns CDR1 SGHTA and CDR2 FQGNSA. This CDR3 contains 17 residues. The V gene end was trimmed by 5 bases and the J gene end by 5 bases; junction bases not matched to a gene: 7. CDR3 loop: CASSPRTSGGAHNEQFF. The CDR3 nucleotides read TGTGCCAGCAGCCCGCGGACTAGCGGGGGGGCGCACAATGAGCAGTTCTTC.

The chain carries TRBV7-2 and TRBJ1-2; D is possibly TRBD1 (5 bases). CDR1 is SGHTA, CDR2 FQGNSA, per germline. This CDR3 spans 13 amino acids. V dropped 5 bases and J dropped 6 bases, with 13 bases sitting between them. Here the CDR3 DNA reads TGTGCCAGCAGCGCACGGACGGGGGATGGCTACACCTTC. Residues: CASSARTGDGYTF.

This clone appeared a few times. J is TRBJ2-3 and V is TRBV9, with 11 bases lining up with TRBD2. J gave up 6 bases and V 2 bases, and 2 bases lay outside the gene matches. CDR3 length: 14 residues. CDR1 and CDR2 (germline): SGDLS, YYNGEE. For the CDR3, the DNA is TGTGCCAGCAGCGTCCGGACTAGCGGGGATACGCAGTATTTT. This codes for CASSVRTSGDTQYF.

The rearrangement joins TRBV7-2 to TRBJ1-2; no definite D call. The CDR3 consists of 13 residues. V was pared by 3 bases and J by 2 bases, with 7 bases between. Germline loops: CDR1 SGHTA, CDR2 FQGNSA. CDR3 coding DNA: TGTGCCAGCAGCTTCGAACAAAACTATGGCTACACCTTC. Encoded protein: CASSFEQNYGYTF.

This clone appeared once. The chain couples TRBV28 to TRBJ2-2, with 10 nucleotides matching TRBD1. CDR1 is MDHEN and CDR2 is SYDVKM in the germline V gene. The trim removed 8 bases at V and 2 bases at J, leaving 5 bases unmatched. This CDR3 has 15 residues. CDR3 coding DNA: TGTGCCAGCGCTTGGGACAGGGGAAACACCGGGGAGCTGTTTTTT. Protein sequence: CASAWDRGNTGELFF. Using reference TRBV28 and TRBJ2-2 for the parts outside the CDR3, the full variable domain is DVKVTQSSRYLVKRTGEKVFLECVQDMDHENMFWYRQDPGLGLRLIYFSYDVKMKEKGDIPEGYSVSREKKERFSLILESASTNQTSMYLCASAWDRGNTGELFFGEGSRLTVL.

The J gene is TRBJ2-3, the V gene TRBV27, with 11 bases lining up with TRBD2. After removal of 5 bases from V and 3 bases from J, the junction contained 4 bases not matched to a gene. The germline CDR1 and CDR2 sequences are MNHEY and SMNVEV (reference sequence). The CDR3 length is 15 residues. In DNA, the CDR3 is TGTGCCAGCAGTATAGCGGGGGGGCAAACAGATACGCAGTATTTT. Translation: CASSIAGGQTDTQYF.

CDR3 protein: CASSFPGGYPAETQYF. The CDR3, as DNA: TGTGCCAGCAGCTTCCCTGGCGGTTACCCGGCTGAGACCCAGTACTTC. The chain couples TRBV7-2 to TRBJ2-5, with D hard to call. The ends were cut back, 3 bases at V and 5 bases at J, with 19 bases in the middle. Per germline, CDR1 SGHTA and CDR2 FQGNSA. The CDR3 extends over 16 amino acids.

CDR3 coding DNA: TGTGCCACCAGTGACCCTACTGGGCCACTCCAAGAGACCCAGTACTTC. Translating it yields CATSDPTGPLQETQYF. The chain uses TRBV24-1 and TRBJ2-5; no reliable D call. The CDR3 runs to 16 residues. From germline, CDR1 is KGHDR and CDR2 SFDVKD. Trimming took off 4 bases at V and 1 base at J, with 15 bases between the two ends.

This clone appeared a few times. The gene calls are TRBV28 and TRBJ2-7; TRBD1 might be the D (5 bases). The CDR3 length is 14 residues. The V gene's germline CDR1 is MDHEN and CDR2 SYDVKM. The V gene lost 3 bases and the J gene lost 6 bases, with 15 bases spanning the gap. The CDR3 region has the DNA TGTGCCAGCAGTTTTCATGGGGCGCAGGTCGAGCAGTACTTC. As protein: CASSFHGAQVEQYF.

The rearrangement links TRBV6-6 to TRBJ2-7; 8 bases fit TRBD1. The CDR3 spans 14 residues. CDR1 and CDR2 (germline): MNHNY, SVGAGI (reference sequence). V dropped 2 bases and J dropped 3; count of bases not matched to a gene: 3. The CDR3 is CASSYAGTGYEQYF. CDR3 DNA: TGTGCCAGCAGTTACGCCGGGACAGGCTACGAGCAGTACTTC.

The rearrangement uses TRBV6-1 and TRBJ1-1; D possibly corresponds to TRBD1 (6 bases). CDR1 is MNHNS and CDR2 is SASEGT in the germline V gene. Trimming removed 0 bases from V and 2 bases from J, with 10 bases in between. CDR3 size: 15 residues. This CDR3 is CASSEAGAGNTEAFF. CDR3 coding DNA: TGTGCCAGCAGTGAAGCGGGGGCAGGAAACACTGAAGCTTTCTTT.

The gene calls are TRBV18 and TRBJ2-1; D ambiguous. From germline, CDR1 is KGHSH and CDR2 LQKENI. Trimming left V 2 bases short and J 0 bases short, with 17 bases between. The CDR3 runs 18 residues. CDR3 nucleotide sequence: TGTGCCAGCTCACCAAACCGAGGCCGAGTCCTCTCCTACAATGAGCAGTTCTTC. As protein: CASSPNRGRVLSYNEQFF.

The CDR3 loop reads CASSSEGGTYNEQFF. In DNA, the CDR3 is TGTGCCAGCAGCTCGGAGGGCGGGACCTACAATGAGCAGTTCTTC. J is TRBJ2-1 and V is TRBV5-4; D may be TRBD2 (6 bases). CDR3 length: 15 residues. Germline CDR1 reads SGHNT; CDR2 reads YYREEE (reference sequence). Trimming removed 3 bases at V and 2 bases at J, with 12 bases between.

This rearrangement joins TRBV7-2 to TRBJ2-1, with D possibly matching TRBD2 (5 bases). CDR3 size: 17 residues. Germline V gene lookup returns CDR1 SGHTA and CDR2 FQGNSA. V gave up 1 base and J gave up 5 bases, with 18 bases separating them. The CDR3 protein is CASSLGNLAGRDNEQFF. The CDR3 bases are TGTGCCAGCAGCTTAGGGAACCTAGCAGGTCGGGACAATGAGCAGTTCTTC.

The sample holds a few counts of this clone. CDR3 region: CASSQEGRNLGGETQYF. The CDR3 DNA is TGTGCCAGCAGCCAAGAAGGGCGGAATTTAGGCGGGGAGACCCAGTACTTC. The rearrangement uses TRBV4-2 and TRBJ2-5; TRBD2 might be the D (5 bases). Germline loops: CDR1 LGHNA, CDR2 YNFKEQ. V was cut by 0 bases and J by 5 bases, with 19 bases left in between. The CDR3 totals 17 residues.